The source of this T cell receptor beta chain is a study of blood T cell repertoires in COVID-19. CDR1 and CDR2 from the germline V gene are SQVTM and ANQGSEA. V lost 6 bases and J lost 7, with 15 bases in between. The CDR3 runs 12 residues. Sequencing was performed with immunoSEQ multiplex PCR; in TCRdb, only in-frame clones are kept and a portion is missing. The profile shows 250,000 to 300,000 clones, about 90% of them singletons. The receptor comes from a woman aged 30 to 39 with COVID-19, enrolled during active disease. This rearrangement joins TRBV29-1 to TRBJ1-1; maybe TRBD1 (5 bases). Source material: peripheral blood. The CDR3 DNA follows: TGCAGCGTCCTGGGGGGGAGGGGTGAAGCTTTCTTT. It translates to CSVLGGRGEAFF. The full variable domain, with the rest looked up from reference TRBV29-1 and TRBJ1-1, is SAVISQKPSRDICQRGTSLTIQCQVDSQVTMMFWYRQQPGQSLTLIATANQGSEATYESGFVIDKFPISRPNLTFSTLTVSNMSPEDSSIYLCSVLGGRGEAFFGQGTRLTVV.